This T cell receptor (beta chain) was recorded in a study of blood T cell repertoires in COVID-19. About the research overall: Acute-phase and convalescent COVID-19 samples originated in the United States, Italy and Spain.

Trimming removed 6 bases from V and 4 bases from J, with 10 bases in between. CDR1 and CDR2 from the germline V gene are GTSNPN and SVGIG (reference sequence). CDR3 size: 12 residues. Per the original data handling: The assay estimated nucleated cells by amplifying reference gene primers. Data came from immunoSEQ multiplex PCR; TCRdb stores just in-frame clones and leaves some out. D and trimming were read from the DNA, whereas the V and J calls and clone size are those reported in that table. In the table there are about 480,000 clones, over 75% of which are singletons. In terms of age and location, participants ranged from roughly 18 to 90 years and lived in under 30 US areas. Recovered Cohort 3 donors showed two negative PCRs, clearance, or symptom resolution.

J is TRBJ2-1 and V is TRBV30; perhaps TRBD2 as D (6 bases). The sequence derives from a woman aged 40 to 50 who had recovered from COVID-19. Input material: PBMCs or T cells enriched from blood (not recorded which). CDR3 coding DNA: TGTGCCTGCCTCGGGAGTTACAATGAGCAGTTCTTC. Amino acids: CACLGSYNEQFF.